Sequencing of this T cell receptor (beta chain) was carried out in a study of blood T cell repertoires in COVID-19. The overall study: The United States, Italy and Spain provided the acute and convalescent COVID-19 samples.

V was cut by 6 bases and J by 2 bases, with 7 bases left in between. The CDR3 has 13 residues. Germline CDR1 reads MDHEN; CDR2 reads SYDVKM. The data were produced by immunoSEQ multiplex PCR, yet TCRdb's version contains in-frame clones alone and is incomplete. The repertoire holds approximately 200,000 clones, with roughly 84% as singletons. The rearrangement uses TRBV28 and TRBJ2-2; no clear D. The source material was peripheral blood. The TCR was taken from a man aged 35 to 55 with active or convalescent COVID-19. The CDR3 spells CASSPPNTGELFF. In DNA form, the CDR3 reads TGTGCCAGCAGCCCTCCTAACACCGGGGAGCTGTTTTTT.